The 26 T cell receptor beta chains listed next were all sequenced from one sample in a study of blood T cell repertoires in COVID-19. Sequencing was performed with immunoSEQ multiplex PCR; in TCRdb, only in-frame clones are kept and a portion is missing. The table has tens of thousands of clones, approximately 90% seen once. Material for sequencing was peripheral blood. Receptors were obtained from a male donor with acute or convalescent COVID-19.

This rearrangement joins TRBV30 to TRBJ1-6; no firm D call. The CDR3 consists of 13 residues. Deletions cut 1 base from V and 8 bases from J, with 9 bases between. In germline, CDR1 is GTSNPN, CDR2 SVGIG (reference sequence). The CDR3: CAWSGAGDSPLHF. DNA for the CDR3: TGTGCCTGGAGTGGGGCCGGGGATTCACCCCTCCACTTT.

V gene TRBV7-3 combines with J gene TRBJ2-5; TRBD1 matches at 8 bases. Per germline, CDR1 SGHTA and CDR2 FQGTGA. The CDR3 runs to 14 residues. Trimming took 5 bases from V and 4 from J; bases not matched to a gene: 6. CDR3 nucleotides: TGTGCCAGCAGCCCCCAGACAGGGGTAGAGACCCAGTACTTC. It encodes CASSPQTGVETQYF. Full variable domain (rest looked up from reference TRBV7-3 and TRBJ2-5): GAGVSQTPSNKVTEKGKYVELRCDPISGHTALYWYRQSLGQGPEFLIYFQGTGAADDSGLPNDRFFAVRPEGSVSTLKIQRTERGDSAVYLCASSPQTGVETQYFGPGTRLLVL.

This chain joins TRBV5-1 and TRBJ2-6; TRBD1 matches 8 bases. Germline CDR1 and CDR2: SGHRS and YFSETQ. The CDR3 covers 17 residues. The junction had 6 bases not matched to a gene; V was cut back by 4 bases and J by 0 bases. The CDR3 here is CASSTRTGSSGANVLTF. For the CDR3, the DNA is TGCGCCAGCAGCACGCGGACAGGGAGCTCTGGGGCCAACGTCCTGACTTTC.

This rearrangement joins TRBV6-5 to TRBJ1-5; 7 bases are a match to TRBD1. The CDR3 runs 14 residues. V shed 4 bases, J shed 5 bases, and the junction held 5 bases outside the gene matches. Germline V gene data show CDR1 as MNHEY and CDR2 as SVGAGI. CDR3 nucleotides: TGTGCCAGCAGTTCCGGGACAGCTCATCAGCCCCAGCATTTT. Translated: CASSSGTAHQPQHF.

This clone was detected only a few times. CDR3 amino acids: CASSLDGAVTTEAFF. DNA of the CDR3: TGTGCCAGCAGCTTAGATGGGGCGGTAACGACTGAAGCTTTCTTT. This chain joins TRBV11-3 and TRBJ1-1, with D possibly being TRBD1 (5 bases). V lost 0 bases and J 5 bases, leaving 13 bases between the germline ends. The germline V gene has CDR1 SGHNT and CDR2 YENEEA. The length of the CDR3 is 15 residues.

The chain employs TRBV29-1 and TRBJ1-4; D ambiguous. V shed 6 bases and J shed 5 bases, with 13 bases lying between them. CDR1 is SQVTM and CDR2 is ANQGSEA in the germline V gene. The CDR3 sequence is 13 residues long. The CDR3 protein is CSVDGVGNEKLFF. In DNA form, the CDR3 reads TGCAGCGTCGACGGGGTCGGAAATGAAAAACTGTTTTTT.

V and J are TRBV12-3 or TRBV12-4 and TRBJ1-2; D is perhaps TRBD1 (6 bases). V dropped 5 bases and J dropped 10 bases, with 17 bases sitting between them. The CDR3 is 13 residues long. CDR3 loop: CASSIAGTPYYTF. The CDR3 coding sequence is TGTGCCAGCAGTATTGCAGGGACACCCTACTACACCTTC.

The chain links TRBV6-6 to TRBJ1-1; 10 bases are a match to TRBD1. J gave up 5 bases and V 2 bases, and 8 bases lay outside the gene matches. Germline CDR1 and CDR2: MNHNY and SVGAGI (reference sequence). The CDR3 covers 16 residues. CDR3 sequence: CASSYETGGRGTEAFF. CDR3 in DNA: TGTGCCAGCAGTTACGAGACAGGGGGCCGGGGGACTGAAGCTTTCTTT.

The chain couples TRBV19 to TRBJ2-7; 7 bases map to TRBD1. The CDR3 is 13 amino acids. CDR1 is LNHDA and CDR2 is SQIVND in the germline V gene (reference sequence). V trimming: 9 bases; J trimming: 1 base; junction bases outside the gene matches: 6. The CDR3 reads CASHTGVSYEQYF. For the CDR3, the DNA is TGTGCCAGCCATACAGGGGTTTCCTACGAGCAGTACTTC.

This sequence joins TRBV7-9 and TRBJ2-2; 9 bases map to TRBD1. Trimming at V came to 5 bases and at J to 3 bases, leaving 4 bases not matched to a gene. CDR1 and CDR2 (germline): SEHNR, FQNEAQ (reference sequence). The CDR3 has 15 residues. CDR3 sequence reads: CASSARDRDTGELFF. The DNA of the CDR3 is TGTGCCAGCAGCGCCCGGGACAGGGACACCGGGGAGCTGTTTTTT.

This clone was observed once. The chain links TRBV5-1 to TRBJ1-5; D remains ambiguous. CDR1 is SGHRS and CDR2 is YFSETQ in the germline V gene. This CDR3 is 15 amino acids long. The V end lost 1 base, the J end lost 3 bases, and 11 bases lay between the germline ends. The CDR3 sequence is CASSLLGEANQPQHF. The CDR3 nucleotides read TGCGCCAGCAGCTTGTTGGGCGAAGCCAATCAGCCCCAGCATTTT.

This sequence joins TRBV19 and TRBJ1-4; TRBD1 is a possible D gene (6 bases). V was cut by 6 bases and J by 8 bases, with 19 bases left in between. Per the germline V gene, CDR1 is LNHDA and CDR2 is SQIVND (reference sequence). The CDR3 is 15 amino acids. CDR3 loop: CASRDWGQGPEKLFF. The CDR3 nucleotides are TGTGCCAGTAGAGATTGGGGTCAGGGGCCCGAAAAACTGTTTTTT. Looking up the rest from reference TRBV19 and TRBJ1-4 gives the full variable domain: DGGITQSPKYLFRKEGQNVTLSCEQNLNHDAMYWYRQDPGQGLRLIYYSQIVNDFQKGDIAEGYSVSREKKESFPLTVTSAQKNPTAFYLCASRDWGQGPEKLFFGSGTQLSVL.

CDR3 nucleotide sequence: TGTGCCACCAGTGACACAGGTAGCAGCCATCAGCCCCAGCATTTT. Its protein product is CATSDTGSSHQPQHF. The chain links TRBV24-1 to TRBJ1-5; weak D call: TRBD1 (5 bases). This CDR3 comprises 15 residues. The V end lost 4 bases, the J end lost 5 bases, and 14 bases lay between the germline ends. Germline V gene data show CDR1 as KGHDR and CDR2 as SFDVKD.

This chain links TRBV6-1 with TRBJ1-1; maybe TRBD1 (6 bases). Germline-derived CDR1 and CDR2 are MNHNS and SASEGT. V lost 0 bases, J lost 5 bases, and 16 bases lay in between. This CDR3 is built from 16 residues. The CDR3 region is CASSEALGGAGTEAFF. The CDR3 nucleotides are TGTGCCAGCAGTGAAGCGCTTGGGGGGGCTGGAACTGAAGCTTTCTTT.

The rearrangement uses TRBV7-9 and TRBJ2-3; TRBD2 aligns across 11 bases. CDR3 length: 16 amino acids. Trimming at V came to 6 bases and at J to 2 bases, leaving 7 bases not matched to a gene. Looked up from germline, CDR1 is SEHNR and CDR2 is FQNEAQ (reference sequence). CDR3 region: CASRWTSGSPTDTQYF. CDR3 DNA sequence: TGTGCCAGCAGGTGGACTAGCGGGTCACCCACAGATACGCAGTATTTT.

J is TRBJ2-5 and V is TRBV4-1, with TRBD2 identical over 10 bases. The CDR3 sequence is 16 residues long. Germline V lookup: CDR1 MGHRA, CDR2 YSYEKL. The ends lost 1 base at V and 4 bases at J; junction bases unmatched: 6. The CDR3 is CASSQVLAGVGETQYF. The CDR3 DNA follows: TGCGCCAGCAGCCAAGTGCTAGCGGGGGTCGGAGAGACCCAGTACTTC.

The chain recombines TRBV5-4 with TRBJ2-3; 12 bases fit TRBD2. There are 16 residues in the CDR3. Germline trimming cut 4 bases from V and 6 bases from J; bases unmatched to any gene: 9. The germline V gene encodes CDR1 SGHNT and CDR2 YYREEE (reference sequence). The CDR3 nucleotides are TGTGCCAGCAGCCCCGGAGGACTAGCGGGGACGGATACGCAGTATTTT. Encoded protein: CASSPGGLAGTDTQYF.

The chain has TRBV18 and TRBJ1-4; D call uncertain. Germline assignment: CDR1 KGHSH and CDR2 LQKENI. Trimming removed 0 bases at V and 4 bases at J, with 9 bases between. The CDR3 length is 15 residues. In DNA, the CDR3 is TGTGCCAGCTCACCACCGTCCCAGTATAATGAAAAACTGTTTTTT. Residues: CASSPPSQYNEKLFF.

The chain uses TRBV2 and TRBJ1-1; D remains unclear. Trimming removed 5 bases from V and 8 bases from J, with 18 bases in between. This CDR3 comprises 14 residues. Germline assignment: CDR1 SNHLY and CDR2 FYNNEI. CDR3 bases: TGTGCCAGCAGTCCGGGAAAATGGGGTACGGAAGCTTTCTTT. This gives the protein CASSPGKWGTEAFF.

The chain combines TRBV18 with TRBJ2-2; D ambiguous. Germline assignment: CDR1 KGHSH and CDR2 LQKENI. The CDR3 contains 14 residues. V was clipped by 2 bases and J by 1 base, with 5 bases between them. The CDR3 DNA follows: TGTGCCAGCTCACCAGCACAGAACACCGGGGAGCTGTTTTTT. Protein: CASSPAQNTGELFF.

The genes are TRBV19 and TRBJ1-2; the D is unclear. Trimming pared 5 bases from V and 4 bases from J, leaving 14 bases between. The CDR3 covers 14 residues. Per germline, CDR1 LNHDA and CDR2 SQIVND (reference sequence). CDR3 in DNA: TGTGCCAGTAGTGTTCCCGGGGAGAGCTATGGCTACACCTTC. The encoded protein is CASSVPGESYGYTF.

The V call is TRBV5-1, the J call TRBJ2-3; TRBD2 matches at 13 bases. The germline V gene encodes CDR1 SGHRS and CDR2 YFSETQ. Unmatched junction bases numbered 2, after V lost 0 bases and J lost 4 bases. This CDR3 has 16 amino acids. CDR3 sequence reads: CASSLGTSGGSDTQYF. CDR3 DNA sequence: TGCGCCAGCAGCTTGGGGACTAGCGGGGGTTCAGATACGCAGTATTTT. Variable domain in full (rest from reference TRBV5-1 and TRBJ2-3): KAGVTQTPRYLIKTRGQQVTLSCSPISGHRSVSWYQQTPGQGLQFLFEYFSETQRNKGNFPGRFSGRQFSNSRSEMNVSTLELGDSALYLCASSLGTSGGSDTQYFGPGTRLTVL.

V and J are TRBV6-4 and TRBJ2-1; no clear D gene. CDR1 MRHNA and CDR2 SNTAGT come from the germline V gene. Trimming cost V 5 bases and J 5 bases, with 10 bases left between them. The CDR3 is 13 amino acids. CDR3: CASSPQQNNEQFF. The DNA of the CDR3 is TGTGCCAGCAGTCCACAGCAAAACAATGAGCAGTTCTTC.

This chain links TRBV6-5 with TRBJ1-2; D is possibly TRBD1 (5 bases). V shed 4 bases and J shed 8 bases, with 11 bases lying between them. There are 12 residues in the CDR3. In germline, CDR1 is MNHEY, CDR2 SVGAGI. DNA for the CDR3: TGTGCCAGCAGTTCCAGGGATGGGGGCTACACCTTC. It codes for CASSSRDGGYTF.

The rearrangement uses TRBV23-1 and TRBJ1-5, with D perhaps TRBD1 (6 bases). TRBV23-1 is flagged as an ORF with uncertain function. The CDR3 covers 15 residues. Deletions cut 6 bases from V and 5 bases from J, with 17 bases between. CDR3 residues: CASSQPRDIYQPQHF. The CDR3 DNA reads as TGCGCCAGCAGCCAGCCTCGGGACATTTATCAGCCCCAGCATTTT.

This clone was detected only a few times. The chain carries TRBV21-1 and TRBJ1-3; the listed D gene, TRBD1, was not tested against the DNA. TRBV21-1 is recorded as a pseudogene. This CDR3 is built from 13 residues. The CDR3 reads CASIDSSGNTIYF. The CDR3 DNA follows: TGTGCCAGCATAGACAGCTCTGGAAACACCATATATTTT.